Presented here are 16 T cell receptor beta chains from one specimen sequenced in a study of blood T cell repertoires in COVID-19. Libraries were prepared by immunoSEQ multiplex PCR; TCRdb keeps only in-frame clonotypes and omits some of them. Here the sample spans 200,000 or so clones, approximately 90% being singletons. The sequencing sample was made of peripheral blood. The receptors were gathered from a man aged 25 to 40 with COVID-19, enrolled during active disease.

The rearrangement links TRBV9 to TRBJ2-1; 12 bases are shared with TRBD2. CDR3 length: 15 residues. The J segment lost 5 bases and the V segment lost 4 bases, leaving 4 bases of the junction unmatched. Germline CDR1 SGDLS, CDR2 YYNGEE. CDR3 bases: TGTGCCAGCAGCCCGGGACTAGCGGGTGACAATGAGCAGTTCTTC. Its translation: CASSPGLAGDNEQFF.

The rearrangement links TRBV15 to TRBJ1-1; D is possibly TRBD1 (6 bases). CDR1 is LNHNV and CDR2 is YYDKDF in the germline V gene (reference sequence). Trimming cost V 0 bases and J 5 bases, with 10 bases left between them. The CDR3 spans 14 residues. CDR3 residues: CATSREGQGTEAFF. In DNA, the CDR3 is TGTGCCACCAGCAGAGAGGGGCAGGGGACTGAAGCTTTCTTT.

A single count supports this clone. V is TRBV7-9 and J is TRBJ2-7; TRBD1 aligns across 8 bases. The V and J ends lost 5 bases and 6 bases, in that order; junction bases with no gene match: 12. The CDR3 contains 15 residues. CDR1 and CDR2 (germline): SEHNR, FQNEAQ (reference sequence). The CDR3 region is CASSPGQGSFSEQYF. CDR3 bases: TGTGCCAGCAGCCCCGGACAGGGTTCATTCTCCGAGCAGTACTTC.

The chain combines TRBV24-1 with TRBJ1-1; 7 positions agree with TRBD1. The CDR3 is 15 residues long. V shed 3 bases, J shed 3 bases, and the junction held 6 bases outside the gene matches. The germline gives CDR1 KGHDR, CDR2 SFDVKD. This chain's CDR3 is CATSDEGDSHTEAFF. The CDR3 nucleotides are TGTGCCACCAGTGATGAGGGGGACAGCCACACTGAAGCTTTCTTT.

This sequence joins TRBV3-1 (or the pseudogene TRBV3-2) and TRBJ2-1, with 12 bases fitting TRBD2. In germline, CDR1 is LGHDT, CDR2 YNNKEL (reference sequence). J gave up 9 bases and V 8 bases, and 5 bases lay outside the gene matches. The CDR3 covers 13 residues. Here the CDR3 DNA reads TGTGCCAGCGGAAGGACTAGCGGGGCTGAGCAGTTCTTC. Protein product: CASGRTSGAEQFF.

The V gene is TRBV9, the J gene TRBJ1-1; D is unclear. The CDR3 has 14 amino acids. The ends were cut back, 4 bases at V and 4 bases at J, with 14 bases in the middle. Germline CDR1 SGDLS, CDR2 YYNGEE. The CDR3 spells CASSSKVGGTEAFF. The CDR3 DNA reads TGTGCCAGCAGCTCCAAAGTGGGAGGCACTGAAGCTTTCTTT.

V gene TRBV9 combines with J gene TRBJ1-1, with D perhaps matching TRBD1 (6 bases). This CDR3 is 14 amino acids long. Trimming pared 5 bases from V and 6 bases from J, leaving 17 bases between. Germline-derived CDR1 and CDR2 are SGDLS and YYNGEE. CDR3 nucleotide sequence: TGTGCCAGCAGACCAAACAGGGATCGGGCTGAAGCTTTCTTT. Translation gives CASRPNRDRAEAFF.

The chain employs TRBV29-1 and TRBJ1-2; possibly TRBD1 for D (5 bases). The V end was cut by 7 bases, the J end by 4 bases, with 19 bases between. The CDR3 is 14 residues long. In germline, CDR1 is SQVTM, CDR2 ANQGSEA. The DNA of the CDR3 is TGCAGCGCTGGCCCGGGACTGAGACGCTATGGCTACACCTTC. As protein: CSAGPGLRRYGYTF.

The chain couples TRBV2 to TRBJ1-5, with D possibly being TRBD1 (6 bases). Trimming removed 1 base from V and 6 bases from J, with 16 bases in between. Germline CDR1 is SNHLY and CDR2 is FYNNEI. This CDR3 is 16 amino acids long. In DNA, the CDR3 is TGTGCCAGCAGTGAAGAGTATGCGGGGGCCGGTCAGCCCCAGCATTTT. Amino acid sequence: CASSEEYAGAGQPQHF.

This clone was seen a single time. This CDR3 is also generated by other DNA sequences in the sample. The chain recombines TRBV7-9 with TRBJ1-3; TRBD1 matches 7 bases. The CDR3 has 15 residues. The V and J ends lost 4 bases and 0 bases, in that order; junction bases with no gene match: 3. The germline V gene encodes CDR1 SEHNR and CDR2 FQNEAQ (reference sequence). The CDR3 nucleotides are TGTGCCAGCAGCTCGGACAGGAGCTCTGGAAACACCATATATTTT. As protein: CASSSDRSSGNTIYF.

The chain carries TRBV7-9 and TRBJ1-4; perhaps TRBD1 as D (5 bases). The germline V gene encodes CDR1 SEHNR and CDR2 FQNEAQ (reference sequence). Trimming took off 5 bases at V and 6 bases at J, with 16 bases between the two ends. The CDR3 runs to 15 residues. In DNA, the CDR3 is TGTGCCAGCAGCAAGCGGGGGGTGAGAGATGAAAAACTGTTTTTT. Protein product: CASSKRGVRDEKLFF.

The J gene is TRBJ1-6, the V gene TRBV5-1, with 9 nucleotides matching TRBD1. V lost 1 base, J lost 7 bases, and 3 bases stayed unmatched. Germline V gene lookup returns CDR1 SGHRS and CDR2 YFSETQ. This CDR3 spans 15 amino acids. The CDR3 spells CASSLLTGGNSPLHF. The CDR3 DNA is TGCGCCAGCAGCTTGCTCACAGGGGGCAATTCACCCCTCCACTTT.

A single count supports this clone. The chain joins TRBV19 to TRBJ2-7, with 8 bases that match TRBD1. The CDR3 has 11 amino acids. Trimming at V came to 4 bases and at J to 11 bases, leaving 4 bases not matched to a gene. Germline V gives CDR1 LNHDA, CDR2 SQIVND (reference sequence). The CDR3 here is CASSRQGIEYF. CDR3 DNA: TGTGCCAGTAGTAGACAGGGGATCGAGTACTTC. Complete variable domain (other parts from reference TRBV19 and TRBJ2-7): DGGITQSPKYLFRKEGQNVTLSCEQNLNHDAMYWYRQDPGQGLRLIYYSQIVNDFQKGDIAEGYSVSREKKESFPLTVTSAQKNPTAFYLCASSRQGIEYFGPGTRLTVT.

The chain links TRBV7-2 to TRBJ1-2; D is perhaps TRBD1 (6 bases). Trimming took 5 bases from V and 4 from J, leaving 14 bases between them. The CDR3 contains 14 residues. The germline V gene has CDR1 SGHTA and CDR2 FQGNSA. The CDR3 loop is CASSTRGIFYGYTF. The CDR3 DNA reads TGTGCCAGCAGCACCAGGGGAATATTCTATGGCTACACCTTC.

This chain joins TRBV24-1 and TRBJ1-1; D gene ambiguous. Germline assignment: CDR1 KGHDR and CDR2 SFDVKD. V was trimmed by 7 bases and J by 6 bases, leaving 14 bases between them. The CDR3 consists of 13 residues. In DNA, the CDR3 is TGTGCCACCAGGGCACAAAGTCCCCCTGAAGCTTTCTTT. Protein product: CATRAQSPPEAFF.

The chain employs TRBV3-1 (or the pseudogene TRBV3-2) and TRBJ2-3, with TRBD2 matching over 13 bases. J was trimmed by 3 bases and V by 5 bases; bases with no gene match: 2. The CDR3 totals 15 residues. CDR1 and CDR2 from the germline V gene are LGHDT and YNNKEL (reference sequence). The CDR3 sequence is CASSATSGRTDTQYF. DNA for the CDR3: TGTGCCAGCAGCGCGACTAGCGGGAGGACAGATACGCAGTATTTT.